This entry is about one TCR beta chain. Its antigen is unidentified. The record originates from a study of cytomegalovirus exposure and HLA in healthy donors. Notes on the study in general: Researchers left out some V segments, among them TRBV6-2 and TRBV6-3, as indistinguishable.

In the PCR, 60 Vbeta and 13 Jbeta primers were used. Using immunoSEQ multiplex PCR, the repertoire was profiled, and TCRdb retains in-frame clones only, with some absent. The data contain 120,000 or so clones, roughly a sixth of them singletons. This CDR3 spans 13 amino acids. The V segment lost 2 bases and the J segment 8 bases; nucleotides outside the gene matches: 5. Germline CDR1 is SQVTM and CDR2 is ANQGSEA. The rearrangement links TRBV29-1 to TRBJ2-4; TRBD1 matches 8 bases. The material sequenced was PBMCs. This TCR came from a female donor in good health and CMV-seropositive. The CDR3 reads CSVEQGARDIQYF. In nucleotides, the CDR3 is TGCAGCGTTGAACAGGGGGCGAGGGACATTCAGTACTTC.